This TCR beta chain comes out of a study of cytomegalovirus exposure and HLA in healthy donors. Study-wide findings and caveats: 150 to 200 TCR beta chains were listed as cytomegalovirus-associated. Within the 95 to 150 validation repertoires, first-cohort TCR clusters tended to co-occur, according to a later analysis.

With 4 bases clipped from V and 5 bases from J, the junction kept 6 bases outside the gene matches. Germline V CDR1 and CDR2: LNHNV, YYDKDF (reference sequence). The CDR3 sequence is 15 residues long. Sequenced by immunoSEQ multiplex PCR; TCRdb stores in-frame clones only, minus some. This sample has 150,000 to 160,000 clones; about 88% occur once, and the top ten carry around 24%. With regard to this clone: Its antigen is undetermined.

This TCR was sampled from a man aged 18 to 30 in good health and CMV-seropositive. The sample consisted of PBMCs. The V gene is TRBV15, the J gene TRBJ2-5; TRBD2 matches 11 bases. The CDR3 is CATSTSGRLGETQYF. DNA for the CDR3: TGTGCCACCAGCACTAGCGGGAGGCTGGGGGAGACCCAGTACTTC. Together with reference TRBV15 and TRBJ2-5, the CDR3 gives the full variable domain: DAMVIQNPRYQVTQFGKPVTLSCSQTLNHNVMYWYQQKSSQAPKLLFHYYDKDFNNEADTPDNFQSRRPNTSFCFLDIRSPGLGDTAMYLCATSTSGRLGETQYFGPGTRLLVL.